This record covers a single T cell receptor (beta chain). Its antigen is as yet unknown. The data stem from a study of shared clonotypes between healthy human individuals. Background on the study: With ages of 18 to 49, the donors were a couple of women and three men. Points from the study as a whole: It was the few donors that limited the genetic and exposure-history diversity represented.

The method was immunoSEQ multiplex PCR; TCRdb's version includes in-frame clones alone and lacks a portion of them. In the table there are 450,000 to 500,000 clones, around 79% of which are singletons. Deletions cut 4 bases from V and 7 bases from J, with 10 bases between. In germline, CDR1 is MNHEY, CDR2 SVGAGI. This CDR3 region has 12 residues. Healthy HIV-negative adults without recent acute infections or vaccinations served as donors. This clonotype was sampled from a woman aged 40-49 years in good health. Some clones in this sample may be carry-over from other donors' samples. Sequences were obtained from PBMCs. The rearrangement links TRBV6-5 to TRBJ2-5; a possible D gene is TRBD2 (5 bases). The CDR3 loop is CASSSPDSTQYF. CDR3 nucleotides: TGTGCCAGCAGTTCCCCGGACTCGACCCAGTACTTC.